Following are 3 T cell receptor beta chains from one sample sequenced in a study of blood T cell repertoires in COVID-19. Produced via immunoSEQ multiplex PCR; TCRdb's table is partial and in-frame only. This table has fewer than 85,000 clones, roughly 90% appearing once. The sequenced sample was peripheral blood. These TCRs come from a man between 45 and 60 years old with active COVID-19.

The genes are TRBV7-2 and TRBJ1-5; 9 bases are a match to TRBD1. Germline CDR1 SGHTA, CDR2 FQGNSA. The CDR3 covers 15 residues. The junction had 3 bases not matched to a gene; V was cut back by 2 bases and J by 4 bases. CDR3 bases: TGTGCCAGCAGCTTAACCGGGACAGGGAATCAGCCCCAGCATTTT. The encoded protein is CASSLTGTGNQPQHF.

In its sample, this clone was seen once. The chain joins TRBV28 to TRBJ2-3, with TRBD1 identical over 8 bases. Germline assignment: CDR1 MDHEN and CDR2 SYDVKM. This CDR3 has 14 amino acids. The J segment lost 3 bases and the V segment lost 8 bases, leaving 7 bases of the junction unmatched. Here the CDR3 DNA reads TGTGCCAGCTCCCGGACAGGGAGGACAGATACGCAGTATTTT. The encoded protein is CASSRTGRTDTQYF. Filled out from reference TRBV28 and TRBJ2-3, the complete variable domain reads DVKVTQSSRYLVKRTGEKVFLECVQDMDHENMFWYRQDPGLGLRLIYFSYDVKMKEKGDIPEGYSVSREKKERFSLILESASTNQTSMYLCASSRTGRTDTQYFGPGTRLTVL.

The chain links TRBV7-9 to TRBJ1-6; D is unresolved. From germline, CDR1 is SEHNR and CDR2 FQNEAQ (reference sequence). The length of the CDR3 is 13 residues. The V gene lost 5 bases and the J gene lost 10 bases, with 12 bases spanning the gap. The CDR3 nucleotides are TGTGCCAGCAGCCCCCCGGGTAACTCACCCCTCCACTTT. It yields the protein CASSPPGNSPLHF.